The TCR beta chain under discussion was sequenced for a study of cytomegalovirus exposure and HLA in healthy donors. Study outcomes and limitations: Immune exposure information comprised only CMV serostatus. Earlier results showed most TCR beta V segments being productive about 87% or about 30% of the time. Around 18,000 TCR beta sequences were associated with HLA alleles at 0.05 false discovery rate in a later analysis.

In the PCR, 60 Vbeta and 13 Jbeta primers were used. Here immunoSEQ multiplex PCR was the method, and the copy in TCRdb shows in-frame clones only, minus some. The repertoire holds nearly 100,000 clones, approximately 9% seen once, with 4.5% to 6% in the top ten. Details on this clone: Its antigen is undetermined.

CDR3 length: 14 residues. Germline CDR1 reads SGHTA; CDR2 reads FQGTGA. The V segment lost 5 bases and the J segment 4 bases; nucleotides outside the gene matches: 5. The chain combines TRBV7-3 with TRBJ2-3; 8 nucleotides line up with TRBD2. Sequencing was carried out using PBMCs. This clonotype was obtained from a man aged 45 to 65 in good health and CMV-seropositive. CDR3 in DNA: TGTGCCAGCAGCCCTTCGGGAGGGGCAGATACGCAGTATTTT. Translation gives CASSPSGGADTQYF.